One sample yielded the 3 T cell receptor beta chains listed below, sequenced in a study of blood T cell repertoires in COVID-19. Assay used: immunoSEQ multiplex PCR; TCRdb lists only in-frame clones, some missing. The sample holds 90,000 to 140,000 clones, roughly four fifths seen once. Sequenced sample: peripheral blood. These receptors were taken from a woman of 80 years or more with acute or convalescent COVID-19.

V is TRBV18 and J is TRBJ2-1, with 14 nucleotides matching TRBD2. The CDR3 has 17 residues. Trimming cost V 4 bases and J 7 bases; bases outside gene matches: 9. Germline V CDR1 and CDR2: KGHSH, LQKENI. CDR3: CASSLGLAGVTGNEQFF. The CDR3 DNA sequence: TGTGCCAGCTCACTGGGACTAGCGGGAGTAACGGGGAATGAGCAGTTCTTC.

This clone occurred once. The chain recombines TRBV4-1 with TRBJ1-4; D gene uncertain. Germline V CDR1 and CDR2: MGHRA, YSYEKL. The CDR3 consists of 14 residues. V lost 2 bases and J lost 2, with 6 bases in between. CDR3 sequence reads: CASSQSRTNEKLFF. The CDR3 region has the DNA TGCGCCAGCAGCCAATCGCGCACTAATGAAAAACTGTTTTTT.

This chain joins TRBV27 and TRBJ2-1; perhaps TRBD1 as D (6 bases). V dropped 6 bases and J dropped 7 bases, with 16 bases sitting between them. The CDR3 contains 14 residues. Germline V gene data show CDR1 as MNHEY and CDR2 as SMNVEV (reference sequence). CDR3 residues: CASRSTGFLNEQFF. The DNA of the CDR3 is TGTGCCAGCAGATCCACAGGGTTTCTTAATGAGCAGTTCTTC.